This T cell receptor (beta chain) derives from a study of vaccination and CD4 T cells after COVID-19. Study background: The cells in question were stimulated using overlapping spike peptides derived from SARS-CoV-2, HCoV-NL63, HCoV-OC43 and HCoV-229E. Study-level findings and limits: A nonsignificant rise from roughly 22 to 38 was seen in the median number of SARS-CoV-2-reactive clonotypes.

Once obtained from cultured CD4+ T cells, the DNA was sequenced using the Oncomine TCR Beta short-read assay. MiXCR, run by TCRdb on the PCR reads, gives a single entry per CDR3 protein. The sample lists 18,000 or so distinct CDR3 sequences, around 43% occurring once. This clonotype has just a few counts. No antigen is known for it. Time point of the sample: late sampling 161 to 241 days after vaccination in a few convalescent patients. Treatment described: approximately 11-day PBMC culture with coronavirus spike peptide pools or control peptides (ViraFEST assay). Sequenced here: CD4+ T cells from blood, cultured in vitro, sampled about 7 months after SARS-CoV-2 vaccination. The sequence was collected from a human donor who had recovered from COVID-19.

The CDR3 is CASAGTRNSPLHF. The CDR3 nucleotides are TGTGCCAGTGCCGGGACACGGAATTCACCCCTCCACTTT. The chain joins TRBV6-1 to TRBJ1-6; possibly TRBD1 for D (6 bases). Trimming left V 9 bases short and J 7 bases short, with 13 bases between. The CDR3 spans 13 residues. From germline, CDR1 is MNHNS and CDR2 SASEGT.